The sequence of this TCR beta chain was determined in a study of naive and memory T cell subsets. TCR cDNA received a 3' ligated oligonucleotide that carried a UMI. Adult healthy volunteers gave 2.5 ml peripheral blood for whole-blood RNA. Reverse transcription used DNase-treated unsorted total RNA, aiming for roughly 1 to 1,100 ng. At least ten counts were recorded for this clonotype. From germline, CDR1 is MGHDK and CDR2 SYGVNS. V was cut by 6 bases and J by 5 bases, with 10 bases left in between. This CDR3 contains 12 residues. Amplification of ligated cDNA took four PCR rounds with SP2 and nested alpha and beta constant primers. Alpha and beta constant region primers primed reverse transcription for blood and skin samples. From the 5' RACE reads, TCRdb called clonotypes with MiXCR, one entry per CDR3 protein. The profile covers 55,000 to 70,000 distinct CDR3 sequences, with roughly 6.7% appearing a single time and 9% to 10% taken by the ten largest.

The receptor was derived from a male donor in good health. The genes are TRBV25-1 and TRBJ1-1, with D possibly matching TRBD1 (6 bases). CDR3 loop: CASRIQGTEAFF. The CDR3 nucleotides read TGTGCCAGCAGAATACAGGGTACTGAAGCTTTCTTT.